This TCR beta chain was captured by sequencing in a study of control samples from healthy donors and cancer patients. Germline V gives CDR1 SGHRS, CDR2 YFSETQ. This CDR3 contains 13 residues. With 4 bases removed from V and 5 bases from J, the gap between germline ends came to 12 bases. Clones were read by immunoSEQ multiplex PCR, and TCRdb kept only the in-frame ones, dropping some. The data hold about 130,000 clones, with roughly 92% observed a single time. The chain links TRBV5-1 to TRBJ2-5, with D unclear. This sequence was found in a man younger than 35 in good health. The source material was blood. The CDR3 bases are TGCGCCAGCAGCAGTCGAATTTGGGAGACCCAGTACTTC. It specifies CASSSRIWETQYF.